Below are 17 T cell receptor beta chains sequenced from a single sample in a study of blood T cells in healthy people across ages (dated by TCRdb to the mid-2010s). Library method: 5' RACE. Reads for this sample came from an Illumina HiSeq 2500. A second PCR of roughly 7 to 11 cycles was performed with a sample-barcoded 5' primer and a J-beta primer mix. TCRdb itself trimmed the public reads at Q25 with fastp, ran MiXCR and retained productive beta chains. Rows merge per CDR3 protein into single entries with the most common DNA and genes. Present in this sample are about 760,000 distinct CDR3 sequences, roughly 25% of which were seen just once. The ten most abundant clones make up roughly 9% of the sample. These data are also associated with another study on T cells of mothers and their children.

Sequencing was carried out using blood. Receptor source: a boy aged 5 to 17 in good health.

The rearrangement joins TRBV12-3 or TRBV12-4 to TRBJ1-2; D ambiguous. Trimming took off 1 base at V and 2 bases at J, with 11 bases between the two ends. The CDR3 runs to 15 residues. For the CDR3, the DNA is TGTGCCAGCAGTTTAGTCGCCCTTTCCAACTATGGCTACACCTTC. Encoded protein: CASSLVALSNYGYTF.

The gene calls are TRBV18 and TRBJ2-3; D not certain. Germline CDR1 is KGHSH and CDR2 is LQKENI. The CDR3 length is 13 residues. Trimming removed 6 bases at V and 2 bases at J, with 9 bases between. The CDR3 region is CASSESFTDTQYF. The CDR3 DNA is TGTGCCAGCTCCGAGTCGTTCACAGATACGCAGTATTTT.

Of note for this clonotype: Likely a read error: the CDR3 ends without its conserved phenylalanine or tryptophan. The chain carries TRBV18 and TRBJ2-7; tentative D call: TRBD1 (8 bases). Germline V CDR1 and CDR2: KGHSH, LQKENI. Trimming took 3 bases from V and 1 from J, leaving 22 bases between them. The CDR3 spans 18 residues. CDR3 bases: TGTGCCAGCTCACCCACTTGGGGGGGACAGGAACCTTCCTACGAGCAGTACCTC. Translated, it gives CASSPTWGGQEPSYEQYL.

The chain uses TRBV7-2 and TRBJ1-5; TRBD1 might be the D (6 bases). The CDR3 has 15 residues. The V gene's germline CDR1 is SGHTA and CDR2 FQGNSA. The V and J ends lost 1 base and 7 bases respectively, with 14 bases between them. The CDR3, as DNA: TGTGCCAGCAGCTTAGATGGGGGCGCGGGGCAGCCCCAGCATTTT. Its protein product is CASSLDGGAGQPQHF.

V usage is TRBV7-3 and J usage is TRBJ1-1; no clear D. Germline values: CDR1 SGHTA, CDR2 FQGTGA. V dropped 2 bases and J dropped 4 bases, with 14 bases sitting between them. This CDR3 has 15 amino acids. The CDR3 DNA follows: TGTGCCAGCAGCTTACTTTCTGGGTCAGGCACTGAAGCTTTCTTT. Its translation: CASSLLSGSGTEAFF.

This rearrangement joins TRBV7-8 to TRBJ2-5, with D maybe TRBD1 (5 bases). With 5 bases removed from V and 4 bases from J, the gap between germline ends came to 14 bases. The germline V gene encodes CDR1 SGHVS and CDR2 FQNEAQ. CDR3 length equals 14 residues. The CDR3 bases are TGTGCCAGCAGCCCCAGGGCACTGCGAGAGACCCAGTACTTC. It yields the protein CASSPRALRETQYF.

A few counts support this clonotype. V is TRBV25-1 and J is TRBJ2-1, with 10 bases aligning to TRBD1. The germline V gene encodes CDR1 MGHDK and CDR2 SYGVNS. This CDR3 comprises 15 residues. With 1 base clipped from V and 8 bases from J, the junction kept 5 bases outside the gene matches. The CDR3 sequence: CASSESWDRGDEQFF. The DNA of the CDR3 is TGTGCCAGCAGTGAATCCTGGGACAGGGGTGATGAGCAGTTCTTC.

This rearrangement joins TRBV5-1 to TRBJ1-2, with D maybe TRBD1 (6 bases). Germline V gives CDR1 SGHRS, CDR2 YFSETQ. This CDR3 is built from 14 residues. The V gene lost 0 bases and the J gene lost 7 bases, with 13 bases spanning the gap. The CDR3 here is CASSLASQGRGYTF. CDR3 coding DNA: TGCGCCAGCAGCTTGGCGTCACAGGGCCGTGGCTACACCTTC.

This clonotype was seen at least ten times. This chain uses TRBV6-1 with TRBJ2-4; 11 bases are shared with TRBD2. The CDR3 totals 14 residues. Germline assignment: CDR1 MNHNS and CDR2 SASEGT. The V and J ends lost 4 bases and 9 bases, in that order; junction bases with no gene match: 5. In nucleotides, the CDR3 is TGTGCCAGCAGTGGTAGCGGGAGGGTAAGCATTCAGTACTTC. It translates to CASSGSGRVSIQYF.

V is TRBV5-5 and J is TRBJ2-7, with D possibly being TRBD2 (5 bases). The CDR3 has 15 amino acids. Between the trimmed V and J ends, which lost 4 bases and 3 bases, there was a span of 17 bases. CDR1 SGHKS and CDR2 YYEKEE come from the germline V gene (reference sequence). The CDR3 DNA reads TGTGCCAGCAGCCGGGGTGTGTCACCCTTCTACGAGCAGTACTTC. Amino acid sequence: CASSRGVSPFYEQYF.

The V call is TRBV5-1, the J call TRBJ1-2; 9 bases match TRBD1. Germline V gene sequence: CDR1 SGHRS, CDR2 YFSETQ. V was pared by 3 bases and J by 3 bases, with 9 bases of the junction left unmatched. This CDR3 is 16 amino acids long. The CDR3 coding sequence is TGCGCCAGCAGCTCGCGAACAGGGGGCGCGGACTATGGCTACACCTTC. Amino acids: CASSSRTGGADYGYTF.

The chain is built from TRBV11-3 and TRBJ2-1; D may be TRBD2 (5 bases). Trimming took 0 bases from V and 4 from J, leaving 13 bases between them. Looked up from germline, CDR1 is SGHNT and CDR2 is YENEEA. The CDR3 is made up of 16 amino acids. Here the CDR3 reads CASSLEGGRTYNEQFF. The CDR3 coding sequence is TGTGCCAGCAGCTTAGAAGGCGGGCGCACTTACAATGAGCAGTTCTTC.

The CDR3 DNA follows: TGTGCCAGCAGCTCGGACAGGTGGGTGGAAGAGCAGTACTTC. It specifies CASSSDRWVEEQYF. V gene TRBV5-4 combines with J gene TRBJ2-5; TRBD1 matches at 7 bases. The CDR3 covers 14 residues. After removal of 3 bases from V and 11 bases from J, the junction contained 13 bases not matched to a gene. Germline V gene sequence: CDR1 SGHNT, CDR2 YYREEE (reference sequence).

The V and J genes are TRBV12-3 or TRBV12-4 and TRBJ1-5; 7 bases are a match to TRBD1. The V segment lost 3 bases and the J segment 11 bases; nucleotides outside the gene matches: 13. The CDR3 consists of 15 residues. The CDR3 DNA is TGTGCCAGCAGTTTCTCAGGGGGGTTTATCAGGGCCCAGCATTTT. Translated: CASSFSGGFIRAQHF.

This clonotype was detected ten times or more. CDR3 protein: CASSPSQYNEQFF. In nucleotides, the CDR3 is TGCGCCAGCAGCCCCTCACAATACAATGAGCAGTTCTTC. The V gene is TRBV5-1, the J gene TRBJ2-1; D is ambiguous. Germline CDR1 reads SGHRS; CDR2 reads YFSETQ. V was pared by 4 bases and J by 4 bases, with 9 bases between. This CDR3 has 13 amino acids.

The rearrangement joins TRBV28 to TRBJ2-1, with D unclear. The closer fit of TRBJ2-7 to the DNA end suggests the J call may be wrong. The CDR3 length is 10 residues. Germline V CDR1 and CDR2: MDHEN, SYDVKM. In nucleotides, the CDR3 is TGTGCCAGCAGCACCGCCGAGCAGTACTTC. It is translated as CASSTAEQYF.

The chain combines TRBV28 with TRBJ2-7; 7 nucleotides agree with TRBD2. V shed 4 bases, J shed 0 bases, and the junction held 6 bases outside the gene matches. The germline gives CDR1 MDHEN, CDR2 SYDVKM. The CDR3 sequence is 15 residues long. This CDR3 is CASSSPLADSYEQYF. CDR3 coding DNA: TGTGCCAGCAGTTCACCCCTAGCGGACTCCTACGAGCAGTACTTC. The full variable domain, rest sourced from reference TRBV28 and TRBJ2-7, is DVKVTQSSRYLVKRTGEKVFLECVQDMDHENMFWYRQDPGLGLRLIYFSYDVKMKEKGDIPEGYSVSREKKERFSLILESASTNQTSMYLCASSSPLADSYEQYFGPGTRLTVT.